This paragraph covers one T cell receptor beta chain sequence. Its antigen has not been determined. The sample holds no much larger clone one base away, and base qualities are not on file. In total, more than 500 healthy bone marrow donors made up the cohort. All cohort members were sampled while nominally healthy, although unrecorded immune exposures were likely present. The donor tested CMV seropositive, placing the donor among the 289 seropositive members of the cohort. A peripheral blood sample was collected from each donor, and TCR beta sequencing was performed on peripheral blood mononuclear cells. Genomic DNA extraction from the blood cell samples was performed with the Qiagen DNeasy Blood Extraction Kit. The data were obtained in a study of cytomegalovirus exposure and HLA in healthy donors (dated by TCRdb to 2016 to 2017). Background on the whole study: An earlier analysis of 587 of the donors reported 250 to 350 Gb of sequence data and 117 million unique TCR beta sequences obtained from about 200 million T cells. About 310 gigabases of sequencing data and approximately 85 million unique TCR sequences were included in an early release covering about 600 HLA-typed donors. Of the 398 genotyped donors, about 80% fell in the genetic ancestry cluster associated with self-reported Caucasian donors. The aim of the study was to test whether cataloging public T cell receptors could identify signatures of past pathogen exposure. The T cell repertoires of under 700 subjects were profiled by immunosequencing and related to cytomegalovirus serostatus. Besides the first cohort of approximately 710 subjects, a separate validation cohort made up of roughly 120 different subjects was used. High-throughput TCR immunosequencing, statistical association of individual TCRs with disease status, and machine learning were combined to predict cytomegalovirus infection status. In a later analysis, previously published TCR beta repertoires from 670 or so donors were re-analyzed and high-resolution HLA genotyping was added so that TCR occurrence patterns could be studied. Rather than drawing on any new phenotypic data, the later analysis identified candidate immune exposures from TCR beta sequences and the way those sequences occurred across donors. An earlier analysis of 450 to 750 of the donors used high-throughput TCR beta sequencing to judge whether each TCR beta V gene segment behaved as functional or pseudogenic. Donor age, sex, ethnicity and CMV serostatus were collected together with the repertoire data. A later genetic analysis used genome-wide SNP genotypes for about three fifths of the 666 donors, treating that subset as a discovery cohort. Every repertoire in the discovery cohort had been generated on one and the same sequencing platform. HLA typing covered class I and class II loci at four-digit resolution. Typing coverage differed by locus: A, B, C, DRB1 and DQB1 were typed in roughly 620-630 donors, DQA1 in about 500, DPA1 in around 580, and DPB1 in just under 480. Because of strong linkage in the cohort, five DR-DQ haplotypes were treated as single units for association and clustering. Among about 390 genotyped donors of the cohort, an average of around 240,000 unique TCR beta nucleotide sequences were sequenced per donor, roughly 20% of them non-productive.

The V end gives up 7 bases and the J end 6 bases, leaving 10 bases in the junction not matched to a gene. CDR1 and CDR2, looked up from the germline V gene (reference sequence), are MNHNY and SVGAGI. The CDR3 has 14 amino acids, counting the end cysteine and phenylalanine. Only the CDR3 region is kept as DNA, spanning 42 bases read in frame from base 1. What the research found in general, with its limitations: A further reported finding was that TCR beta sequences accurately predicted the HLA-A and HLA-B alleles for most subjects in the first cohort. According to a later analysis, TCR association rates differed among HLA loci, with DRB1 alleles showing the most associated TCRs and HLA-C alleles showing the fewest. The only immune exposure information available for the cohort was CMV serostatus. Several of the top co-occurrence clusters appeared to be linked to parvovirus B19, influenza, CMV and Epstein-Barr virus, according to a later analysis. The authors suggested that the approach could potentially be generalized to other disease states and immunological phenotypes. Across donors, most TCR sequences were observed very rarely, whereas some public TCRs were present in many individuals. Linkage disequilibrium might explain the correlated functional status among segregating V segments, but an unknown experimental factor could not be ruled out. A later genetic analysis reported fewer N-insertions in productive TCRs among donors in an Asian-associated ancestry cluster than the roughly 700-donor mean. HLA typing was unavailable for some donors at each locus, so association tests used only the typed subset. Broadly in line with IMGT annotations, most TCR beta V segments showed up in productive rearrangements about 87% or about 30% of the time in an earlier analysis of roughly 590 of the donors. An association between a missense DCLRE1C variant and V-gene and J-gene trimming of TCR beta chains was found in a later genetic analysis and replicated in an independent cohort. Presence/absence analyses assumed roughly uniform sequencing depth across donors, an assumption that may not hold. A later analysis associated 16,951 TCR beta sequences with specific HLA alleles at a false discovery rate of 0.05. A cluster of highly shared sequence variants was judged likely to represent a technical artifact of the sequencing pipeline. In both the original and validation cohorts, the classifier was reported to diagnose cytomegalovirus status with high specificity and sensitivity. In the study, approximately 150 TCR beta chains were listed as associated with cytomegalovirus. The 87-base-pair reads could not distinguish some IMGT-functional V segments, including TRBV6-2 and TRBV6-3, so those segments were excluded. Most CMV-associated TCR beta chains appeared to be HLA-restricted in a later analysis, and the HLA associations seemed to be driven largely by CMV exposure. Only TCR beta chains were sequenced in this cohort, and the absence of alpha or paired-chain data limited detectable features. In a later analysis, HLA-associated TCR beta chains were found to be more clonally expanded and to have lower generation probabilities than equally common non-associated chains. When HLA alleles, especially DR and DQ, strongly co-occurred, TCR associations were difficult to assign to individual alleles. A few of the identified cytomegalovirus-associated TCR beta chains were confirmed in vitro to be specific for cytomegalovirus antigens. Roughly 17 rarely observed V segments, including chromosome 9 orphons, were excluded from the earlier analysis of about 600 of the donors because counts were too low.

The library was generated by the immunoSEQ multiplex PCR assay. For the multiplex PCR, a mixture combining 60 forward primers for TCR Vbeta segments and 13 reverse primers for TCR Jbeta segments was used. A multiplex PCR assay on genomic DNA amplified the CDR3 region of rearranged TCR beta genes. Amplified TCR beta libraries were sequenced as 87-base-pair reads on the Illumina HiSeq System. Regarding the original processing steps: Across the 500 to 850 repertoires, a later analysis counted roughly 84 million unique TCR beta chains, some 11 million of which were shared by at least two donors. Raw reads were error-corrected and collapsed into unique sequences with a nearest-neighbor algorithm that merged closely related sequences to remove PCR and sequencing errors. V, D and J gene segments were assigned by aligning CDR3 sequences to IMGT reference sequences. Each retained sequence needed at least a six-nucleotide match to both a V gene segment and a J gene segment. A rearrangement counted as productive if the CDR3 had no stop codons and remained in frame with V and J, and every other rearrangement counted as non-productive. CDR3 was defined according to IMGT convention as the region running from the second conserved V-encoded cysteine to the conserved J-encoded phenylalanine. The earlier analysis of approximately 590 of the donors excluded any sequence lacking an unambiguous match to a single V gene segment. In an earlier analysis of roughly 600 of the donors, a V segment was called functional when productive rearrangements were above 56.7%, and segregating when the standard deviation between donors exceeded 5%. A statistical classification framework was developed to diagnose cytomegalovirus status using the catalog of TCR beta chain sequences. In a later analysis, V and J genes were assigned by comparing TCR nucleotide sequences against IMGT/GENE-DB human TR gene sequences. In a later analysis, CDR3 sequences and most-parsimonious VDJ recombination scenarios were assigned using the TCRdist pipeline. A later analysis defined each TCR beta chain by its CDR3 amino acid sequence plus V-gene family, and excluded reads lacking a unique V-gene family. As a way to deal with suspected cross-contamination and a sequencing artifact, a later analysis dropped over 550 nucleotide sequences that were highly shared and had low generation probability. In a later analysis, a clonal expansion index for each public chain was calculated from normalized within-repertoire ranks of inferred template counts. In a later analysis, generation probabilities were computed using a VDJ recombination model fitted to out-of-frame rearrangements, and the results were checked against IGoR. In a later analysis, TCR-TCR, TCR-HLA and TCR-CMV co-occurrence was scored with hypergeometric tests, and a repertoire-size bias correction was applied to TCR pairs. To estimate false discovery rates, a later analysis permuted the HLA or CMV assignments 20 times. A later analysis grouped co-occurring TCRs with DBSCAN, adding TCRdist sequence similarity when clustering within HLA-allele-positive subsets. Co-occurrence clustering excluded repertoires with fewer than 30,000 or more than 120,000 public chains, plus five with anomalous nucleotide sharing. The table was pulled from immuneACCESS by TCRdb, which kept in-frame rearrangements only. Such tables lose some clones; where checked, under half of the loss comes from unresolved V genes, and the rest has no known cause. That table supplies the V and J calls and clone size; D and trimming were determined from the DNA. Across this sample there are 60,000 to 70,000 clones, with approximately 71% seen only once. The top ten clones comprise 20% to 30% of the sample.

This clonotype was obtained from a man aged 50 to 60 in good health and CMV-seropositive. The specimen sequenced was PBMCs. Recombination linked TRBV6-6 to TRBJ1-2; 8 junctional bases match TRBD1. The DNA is TGTGCCAGCACCACTAACCCGACAGGGGATGGCTACACCTTC. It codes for CASTTNPTGDGYTF.